This T cell receptor (beta chain) was recorded in a study of cytomegalovirus exposure and HLA in healthy donors. Study-wide results and limits: The only immune exposure information that was available was CMV serostatus. In a later analysis, productive TCRs from donors in an Asian-associated ancestry cluster reportedly carried fewer N-insertions than the cohort mean. A missense variant in DCLRE1C was later tied to TCR beta V- and J-gene trimming.

This clone was recorded once. Its specificity is not known. The PCR was carried out with 60 Vbeta primers and 13 Jbeta primers. This table comes from immunoSEQ multiplex PCR, and its TCRdb copy is limited to in-frame clones, with some not included. The profile covers 65,000 to 70,000 clones, with about three quarters appearing a single time and about 7.4% taken by the ten largest. CDR3 length: 15 residues. J gave up 11 bases and V 5 bases, and 14 bases lay outside the gene matches. Germline lookup yields CDR1 SEHNR and CDR2 FQNEAQ (reference sequence). The V call is TRBV7-9, the J call TRBJ2-5; 10 bases are a match to TRBD1. The specimen was PBMCs. This TCR derives from a woman aged 25 to 39 in good health and CMV-seropositive. CDR3 loop: CASSKPGQGLGEQYF. CDR3 DNA: TGTGCCAGCAGCAAACCGGGACAGGGGCTTGGGGAGCAGTACTTC. Full variable domain (remainder filled in from reference TRBV7-9 and TRBJ2-5): DTGVSQNPRHKITKRGQNVTFRCDPISEHNRLYWYRQTLGQGPEFLTYFQNEAQLEKSRLLSDRFSAERPKGSFSTLEIQRTEQGDSAMYLCASSKPGQGLGEQYFGPGTRLLVL.